This TCR beta chain was recovered during a study of siplizumab effects on memory and regulatory T cells. The CDR3 contains 15 residues. V lost 10 bases to trimming and J lost 3 bases, with 19 bases between them. Per the germline V gene, CDR1 is MNHNY and CDR2 is SVGAGI (reference sequence). Study-level points and caveats: Controls showed an average of around 30% Treg-derived mappable alloreactive CD4+ clones, while siplizumab showed about 69%. Proliferating Tregs from siplizumab cultures lacked functional confirmation of suppression. With siplizumab, cumulative frequency of CD4+ memory-derived alloreactive sequences dropped significantly. Unstimulated subsets captured only a minor fraction of alloreactive clones.

This clone showed up just once. Its specificity is not known. The method was immunoSEQ multiplex PCR; TCRdb's version includes in-frame clones alone and lacks a portion of them. The data hold 60,000 to 80,000 clones, with approximately 82% observed a single time. The sample comprised memory CD4+ T cells sorted from blood. This sequence was found in a human donor in good health. The chain employs TRBV6-6 and TRBJ1-5; D remains ambiguous. CDR3 DNA sequence: TGTGCCACCAAGTTCGAGCTGGGTTCCAATCAGCCCCAGCATTTT. Encoded protein: CATKFELGSNQPQHF.